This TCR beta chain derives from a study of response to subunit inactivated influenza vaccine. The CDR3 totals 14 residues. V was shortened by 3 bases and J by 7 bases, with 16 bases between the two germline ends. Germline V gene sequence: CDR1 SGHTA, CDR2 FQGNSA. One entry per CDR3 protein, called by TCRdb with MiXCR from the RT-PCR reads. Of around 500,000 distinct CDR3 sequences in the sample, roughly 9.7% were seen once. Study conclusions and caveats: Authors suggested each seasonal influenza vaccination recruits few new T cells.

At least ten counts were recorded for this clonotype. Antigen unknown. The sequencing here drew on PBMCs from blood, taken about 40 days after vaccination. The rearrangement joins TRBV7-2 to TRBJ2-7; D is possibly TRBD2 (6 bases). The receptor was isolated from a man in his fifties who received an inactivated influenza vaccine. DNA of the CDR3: TGTGCCAGCAGCTTCCAGTACGGGAGAGAGGAGCAGTACTTC. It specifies CASSFQYGREEQYF.